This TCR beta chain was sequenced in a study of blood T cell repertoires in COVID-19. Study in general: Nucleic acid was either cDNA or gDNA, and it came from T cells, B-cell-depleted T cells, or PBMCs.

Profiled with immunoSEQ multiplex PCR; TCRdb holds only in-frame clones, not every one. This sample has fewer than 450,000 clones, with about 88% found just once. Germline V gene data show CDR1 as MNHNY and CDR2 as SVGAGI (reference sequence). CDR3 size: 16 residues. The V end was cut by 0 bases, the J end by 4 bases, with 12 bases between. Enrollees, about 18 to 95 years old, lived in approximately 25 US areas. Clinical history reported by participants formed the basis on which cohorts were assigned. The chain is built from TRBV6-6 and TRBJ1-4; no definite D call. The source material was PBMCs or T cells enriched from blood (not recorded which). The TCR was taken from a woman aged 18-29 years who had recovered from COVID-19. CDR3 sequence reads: CASSYSPRGFNEKLFF. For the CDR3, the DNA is TGTGCCAGCAGTTACTCACCCCGCGGGTTTAATGAAAAACTGTTTTTT.